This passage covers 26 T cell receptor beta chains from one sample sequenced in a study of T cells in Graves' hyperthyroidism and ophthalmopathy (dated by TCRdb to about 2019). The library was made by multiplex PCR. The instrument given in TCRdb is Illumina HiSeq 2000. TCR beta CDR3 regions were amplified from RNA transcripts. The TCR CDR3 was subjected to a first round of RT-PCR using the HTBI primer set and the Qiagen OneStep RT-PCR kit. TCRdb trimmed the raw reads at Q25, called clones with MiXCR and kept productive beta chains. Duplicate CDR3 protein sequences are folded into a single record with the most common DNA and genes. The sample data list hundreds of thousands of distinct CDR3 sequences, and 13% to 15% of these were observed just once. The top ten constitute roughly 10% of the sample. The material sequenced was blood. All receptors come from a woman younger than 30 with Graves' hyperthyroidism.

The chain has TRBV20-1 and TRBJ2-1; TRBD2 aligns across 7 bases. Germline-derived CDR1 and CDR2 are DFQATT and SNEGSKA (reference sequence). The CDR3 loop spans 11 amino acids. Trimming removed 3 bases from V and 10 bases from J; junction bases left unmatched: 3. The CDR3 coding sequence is TGCAGTGCTAGTCTCGGGAGGGAGCAGTTCTTC. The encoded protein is CSASLGREQFF.

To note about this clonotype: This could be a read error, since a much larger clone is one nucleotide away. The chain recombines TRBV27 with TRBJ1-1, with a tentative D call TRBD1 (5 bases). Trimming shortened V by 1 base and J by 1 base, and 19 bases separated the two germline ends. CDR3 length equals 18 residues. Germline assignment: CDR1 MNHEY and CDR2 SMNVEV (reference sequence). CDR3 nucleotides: TGTGCCAGCAGTTTATGGGGACCCCCCGGTTGGGCGAACACTGAAGCTTTCTTT. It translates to CASSLWGPPGWANTEAFF.

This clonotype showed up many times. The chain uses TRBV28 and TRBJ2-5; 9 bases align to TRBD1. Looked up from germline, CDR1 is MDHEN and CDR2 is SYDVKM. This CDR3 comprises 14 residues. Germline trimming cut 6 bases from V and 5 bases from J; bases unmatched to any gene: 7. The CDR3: CASSLDRGRETQYF. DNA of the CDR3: TGTGCCAGCAGCTTAGACAGGGGGAGGGAGACCCAGTACTTC.

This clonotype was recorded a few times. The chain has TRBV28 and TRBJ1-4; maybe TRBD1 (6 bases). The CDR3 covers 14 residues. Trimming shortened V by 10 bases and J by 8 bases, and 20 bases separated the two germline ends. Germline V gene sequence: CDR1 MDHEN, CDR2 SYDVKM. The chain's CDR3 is CATQATGLGEKLFF. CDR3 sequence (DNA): TGTGCCACACAAGCCACAGGGTTAGGAGAAAAACTGTTTTTT.

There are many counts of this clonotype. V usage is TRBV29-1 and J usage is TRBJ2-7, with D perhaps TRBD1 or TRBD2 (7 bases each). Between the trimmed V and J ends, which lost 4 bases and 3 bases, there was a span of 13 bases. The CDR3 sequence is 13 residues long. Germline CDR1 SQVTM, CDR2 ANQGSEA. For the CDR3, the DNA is TGCAGCGTTGGGGGAGGGGGCGGCTACGAGCAGTACTTC. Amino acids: CSVGGGGGYEQYF.

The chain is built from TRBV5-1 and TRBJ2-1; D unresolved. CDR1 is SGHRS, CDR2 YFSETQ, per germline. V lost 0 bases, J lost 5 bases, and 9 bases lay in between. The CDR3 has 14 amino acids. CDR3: CASSLEARNNEQFF. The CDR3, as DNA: TGCGCCAGCAGCTTGGAAGCCCGGAACAATGAGCAGTTCTTC.

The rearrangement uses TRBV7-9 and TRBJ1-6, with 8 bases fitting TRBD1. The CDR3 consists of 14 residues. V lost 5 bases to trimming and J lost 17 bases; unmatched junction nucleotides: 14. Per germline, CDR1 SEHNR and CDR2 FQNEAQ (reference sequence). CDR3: CASSPTQDRGSFHF. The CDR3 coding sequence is TGTGCCAGCAGCCCAACTCAAGACAGGGGTTCTTTCCACTTT.

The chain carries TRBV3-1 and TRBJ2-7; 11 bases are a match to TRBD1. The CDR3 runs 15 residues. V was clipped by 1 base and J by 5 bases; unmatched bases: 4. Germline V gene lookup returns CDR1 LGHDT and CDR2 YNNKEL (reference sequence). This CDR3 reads CASSQVDRGLHEQYF. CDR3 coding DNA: TGTGCCAGCAGCCAAGTGGACAGGGGGCTCCACGAGCAGTACTTC.

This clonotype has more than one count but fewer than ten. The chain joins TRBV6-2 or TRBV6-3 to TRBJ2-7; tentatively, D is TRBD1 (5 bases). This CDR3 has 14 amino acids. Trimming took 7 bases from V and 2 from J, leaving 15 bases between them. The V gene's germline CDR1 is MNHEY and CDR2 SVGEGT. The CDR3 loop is CASNRARAPYEQYF. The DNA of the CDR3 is TGTGCCAGCAATCGGGCCAGGGCACCCTACGAGCAGTACTTC.

CDR3 protein: CASSPDSAGNIQYF. The CDR3 coding sequence is TGCGCCAGCAGCCCAGACTCAGCAGGAAACATTCAGTACTTC. The rearrangement uses TRBV4-1 and TRBJ2-4; D is undetermined. Trimming pared 4 bases from V and 6 bases from J, leaving 13 bases between. Germline CDR1 is MGHRA and CDR2 is YSYEKL. There are 14 residues in the CDR3.

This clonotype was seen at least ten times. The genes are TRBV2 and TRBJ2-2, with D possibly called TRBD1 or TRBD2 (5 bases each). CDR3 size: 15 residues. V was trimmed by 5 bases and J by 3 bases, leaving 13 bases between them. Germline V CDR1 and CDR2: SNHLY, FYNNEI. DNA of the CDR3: TGTGCCAGCAGTACCGGGACCGAGTACACCGGGGAGCTGTTTTTT. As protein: CASSTGTEYTGELFF.

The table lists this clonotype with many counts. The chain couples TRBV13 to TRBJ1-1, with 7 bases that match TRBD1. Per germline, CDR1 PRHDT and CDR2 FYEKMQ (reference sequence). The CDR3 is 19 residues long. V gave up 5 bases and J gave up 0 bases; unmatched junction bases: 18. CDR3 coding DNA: TGTGCCAGCAGCCCCCCCGGGGGTTGGGGAGACAGGGTGAACACTGAAGCTTTCTTT. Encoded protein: CASSPPGGWGDRVNTEAFF.

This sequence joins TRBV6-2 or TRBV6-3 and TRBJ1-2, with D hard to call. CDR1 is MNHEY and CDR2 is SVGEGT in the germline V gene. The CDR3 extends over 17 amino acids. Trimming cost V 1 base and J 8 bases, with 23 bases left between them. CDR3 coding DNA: TGTGCCAGCAGTTACTATGACGGATTGGGGATCAGAGAGGGCTACACCTTC. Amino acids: CASSYYDGLGIREGYTF.

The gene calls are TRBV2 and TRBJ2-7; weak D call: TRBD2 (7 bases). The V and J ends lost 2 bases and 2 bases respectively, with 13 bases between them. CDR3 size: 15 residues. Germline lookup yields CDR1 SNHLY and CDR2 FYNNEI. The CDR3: CASSESEGGTYEQYF. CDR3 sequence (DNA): TGTGCCAGCAGTGAATCCGAGGGGGGGACCTACGAGCAGTACTTC. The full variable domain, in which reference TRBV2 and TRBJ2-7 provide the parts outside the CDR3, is EPEVTQTPSHQVTQMGQEVILRCVPISNHLYFYWYRQILGQKVEFLVSFYNNEISEKSEIFDDQFSVERPDGSNFTLKIRSTKLEDSAMYFCASSESEGGTYEQYFGPGTRLTVT.

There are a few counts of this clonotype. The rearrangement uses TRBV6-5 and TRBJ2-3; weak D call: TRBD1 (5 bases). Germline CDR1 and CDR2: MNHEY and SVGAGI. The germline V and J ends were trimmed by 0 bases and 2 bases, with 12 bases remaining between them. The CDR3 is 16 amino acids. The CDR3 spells CASSYSGPSPTDTQYF. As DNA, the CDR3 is TGTGCCAGCAGTTACTCGGGGCCCTCTCCCACAGATACGCAGTATTTT.

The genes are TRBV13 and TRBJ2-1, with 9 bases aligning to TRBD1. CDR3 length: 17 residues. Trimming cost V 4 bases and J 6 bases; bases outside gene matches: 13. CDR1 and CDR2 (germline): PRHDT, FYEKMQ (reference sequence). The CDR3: CASSSLAGTGPFNEQFF. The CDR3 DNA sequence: TGTGCCAGCAGCTCCTTGGCCGGGACAGGGCCCTTCAATGAGCAGTTCTTC.

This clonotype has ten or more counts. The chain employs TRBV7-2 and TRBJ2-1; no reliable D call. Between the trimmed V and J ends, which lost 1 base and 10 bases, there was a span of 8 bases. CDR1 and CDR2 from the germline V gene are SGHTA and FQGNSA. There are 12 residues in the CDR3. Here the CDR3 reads CASSLVQKEQFF. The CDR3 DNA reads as TGTGCCAGCAGCTTAGTTCAAAAGGAGCAGTTCTTC.

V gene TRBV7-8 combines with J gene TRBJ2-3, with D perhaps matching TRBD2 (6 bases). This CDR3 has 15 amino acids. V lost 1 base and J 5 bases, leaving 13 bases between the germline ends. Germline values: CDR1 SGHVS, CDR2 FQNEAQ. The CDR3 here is CASSLEAGAGDTQYF. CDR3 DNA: TGTGCCAGCAGCTTAGAAGCGGGTGCCGGAGATACGCAGTATTTT.

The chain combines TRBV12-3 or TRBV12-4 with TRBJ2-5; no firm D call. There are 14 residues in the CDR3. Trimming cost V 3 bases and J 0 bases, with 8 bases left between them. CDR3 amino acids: CASSLAAYQETQYF. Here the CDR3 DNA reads TGTGCCAGCAGTTTGGCGGCGTACCAAGAGACCCAGTACTTC.

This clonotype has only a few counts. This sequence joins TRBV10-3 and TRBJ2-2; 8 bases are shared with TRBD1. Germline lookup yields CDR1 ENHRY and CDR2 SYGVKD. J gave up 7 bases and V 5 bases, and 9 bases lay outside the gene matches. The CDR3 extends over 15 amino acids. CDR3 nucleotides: TGTGCCATCAGTCCCCAGGTGGGGACAGGCGGGGAGCTGTTTTTT. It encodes CAISPQVGTGGELFF.

The CDR3 sequence: CAARGNTGELFF. In DNA form, the CDR3 reads TGTGCCGCAAGGGGTAACACCGGGGAGCTGTTTTTT. V is TRBV6-2 or TRBV6-3 and J is TRBJ2-2, with D possibly being TRBD1 (5 bases). The CDR3 covers 12 residues. In germline, CDR1 is MNHEY, CDR2 SVGEGT. V dropped 11 bases and J dropped 2 bases, with 9 bases sitting between them.

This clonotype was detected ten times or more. The CDR3 protein is CASSQDEGWDEQFF. CDR3 sequence (DNA): TGCGCCAGCAGCCAAGACGAGGGGTGGGATGAGCAGTTCTTC. The V gene is TRBV4-3, the J gene TRBJ2-1; either TRBD1 or TRBD2 may fit D (5 bases each). Germline CDR1 is LGHNA and CDR2 is YSLEER. V was pared by 0 bases and J by 8 bases, with 11 bases between. This CDR3 has 14 residues.

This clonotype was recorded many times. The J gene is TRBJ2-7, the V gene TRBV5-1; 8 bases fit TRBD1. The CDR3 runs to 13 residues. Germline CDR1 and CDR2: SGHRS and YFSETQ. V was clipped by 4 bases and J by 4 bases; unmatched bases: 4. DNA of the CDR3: TGCGCCAGCAGCCAGGACAGGGAATACGAGCAGTACTTC. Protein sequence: CASSQDREYEQYF. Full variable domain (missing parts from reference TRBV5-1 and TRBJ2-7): KAGVTQTPRYLIKTRGQQVTLSCSPISGHRSVSWYQQTPGQGLQFLFEYFSETQRNKGNFPGRFSGRQFSNSRSEMNVSTLELGDSALYLCASSQDREYEQYFGPGTRLTVT.

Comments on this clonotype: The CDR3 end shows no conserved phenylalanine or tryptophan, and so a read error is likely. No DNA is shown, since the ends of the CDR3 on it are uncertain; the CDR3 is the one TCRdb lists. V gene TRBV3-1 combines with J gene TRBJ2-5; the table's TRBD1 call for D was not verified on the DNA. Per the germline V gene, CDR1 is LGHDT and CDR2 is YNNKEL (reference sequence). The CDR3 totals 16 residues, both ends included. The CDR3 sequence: CASSHHRGGGQETQYY.

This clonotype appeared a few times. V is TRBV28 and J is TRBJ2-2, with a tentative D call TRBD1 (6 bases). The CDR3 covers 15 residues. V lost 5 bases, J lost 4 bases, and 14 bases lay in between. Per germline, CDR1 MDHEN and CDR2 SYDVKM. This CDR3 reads CASSPSWGPTGELFF. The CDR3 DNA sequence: TGTGCCAGCAGTCCCTCGTGGGGGCCCACCGGGGAGCTGTTTTTT.

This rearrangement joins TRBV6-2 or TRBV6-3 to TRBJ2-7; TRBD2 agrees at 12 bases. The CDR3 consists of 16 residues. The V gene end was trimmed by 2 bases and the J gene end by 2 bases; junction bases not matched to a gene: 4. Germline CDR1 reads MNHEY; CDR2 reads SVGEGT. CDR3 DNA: TGTGCCAGCAGTTACCCAGGACTAGCGGGAACCTACGAGCAGTACTTC. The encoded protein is CASSYPGLAGTYEQYF.